This T cell receptor (beta chain) was sequenced during a study of T cell responses to AZD1222 COVID-19 vaccine. Notes on the study in general: Unmutated regions of variants are reportedly targeted by nearly half of spike-specific TCRs.

V shed 4 bases, J shed 5 bases, and the junction held 6 bases outside the gene matches. The CDR3 is made up of 15 amino acids. Germline CDR1 and CDR2: SQVTM and ANQGSEA. For this clone: Antigen specificity is unknown.

The repertoire was sequenced with immunoSEQ multiplex PCR; TCRdb's copy has only in-frame clones and lacks some. The repertoire holds 150,000 to 200,000 clones, with roughly 94% as singletons. Source: peripheral blood, taken on day 0 of AZD1222 vaccination. The sequence was obtained from an adult in good health. This sequence joins TRBV29-1 and TRBJ2-1; 12 bases are a match to TRBD2. CDR3 sequence: CSVAPRLAGDNEQFF. In nucleotides, the CDR3 is TGCAGCGTTGCCCCTAGACTAGCGGGGGACAATGAGCAGTTCTTC.